Reported below is one T cell receptor beta chain. Its antigen is as yet unknown. The CDR3 totals 13 residues. Germline CDR1 and CDR2: SNHLY and FYNNEI. V was trimmed by 8 bases and J by 4 bases, leaving 12 bases between them. These data belong to a study of shared clonotypes between healthy human individuals. Study findings and constraints: Compared with memory subsets, naive subsets generally had larger estimated richness. What rarefaction showed was incomplete sorted-subset sequencing despite large depth.

Naive CD8 cells lacked CD45RO and underwent positive selection for CCR7, leaving out terminally differentiated effector memory CD45RA+ cells. On sorted subsets, replicate PCRs used approximately 190 ng DNA, or about 33,000 T cell genomes. Original analysis: Junction-only sequences produced by ImmunoSEQ had no quality scores, so filtering differed. Data came from immunoSEQ multiplex PCR; TCRdb stores just in-frame clones and leaves some out. From that table come the V and J calls and clone size; the DNA was used to work out D and trimming. This repertoire shows hundreds of thousands of clones, 92% found once; its top ten account for 24%.

This receptor was taken from a man aged 25 to 40 in good health. This chain uses TRBV2 with TRBJ2-1; no reliable D call. Sequenced material: naive CD8+ T cells sorted from blood. CDR3 in DNA: TGTGCCAGCCGAGGCAGGTCGTACAATGAGCAGTTCTTC. Its protein is CASRGRSYNEQFF. The full variable domain, in which reference TRBV2 and TRBJ2-1 provide the parts outside the CDR3, is EPEVTQTPSHQVTQMGQEVILRCVPISNHLYFYWYRQILGQKVEFLVSFYNNEISEKSEIFDDQFSVERPDGSNFTLKIRSTKLEDSAMYFCASRGRSYNEQFFGPGTRLTVL.